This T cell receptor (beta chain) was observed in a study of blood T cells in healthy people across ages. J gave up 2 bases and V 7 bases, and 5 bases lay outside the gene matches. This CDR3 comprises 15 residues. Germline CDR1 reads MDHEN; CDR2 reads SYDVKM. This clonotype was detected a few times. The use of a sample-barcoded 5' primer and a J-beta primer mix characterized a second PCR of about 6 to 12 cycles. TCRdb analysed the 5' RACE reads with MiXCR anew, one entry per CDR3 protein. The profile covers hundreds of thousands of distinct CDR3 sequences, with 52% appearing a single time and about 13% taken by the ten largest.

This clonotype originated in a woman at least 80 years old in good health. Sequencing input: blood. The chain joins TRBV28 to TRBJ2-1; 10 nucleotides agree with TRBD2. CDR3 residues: CASKLAGGAYNEQFF. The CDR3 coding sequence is TGTGCCAGCAAATTAGCGGGAGGAGCCTACAATGAGCAGTTCTTC.